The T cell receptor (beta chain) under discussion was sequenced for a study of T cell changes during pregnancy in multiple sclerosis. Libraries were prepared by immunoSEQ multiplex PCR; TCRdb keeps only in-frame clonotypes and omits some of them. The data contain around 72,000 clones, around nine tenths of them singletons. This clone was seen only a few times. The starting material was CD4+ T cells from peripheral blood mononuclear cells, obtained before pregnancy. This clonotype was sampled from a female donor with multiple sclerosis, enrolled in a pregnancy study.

The CDR3, as DNA: TGTGCCATCAGTGATAGTGGACAGGGATTCGGGGGCTACACCTTC. The encoded protein is CAISDSGQGFGGYTF. V usage is TRBV10-3 and J usage is TRBJ1-2; 8 bases agree with TRBD1. The CDR3 runs 15 residues. Trimming cost V 3 bases and J 8 bases; bases outside gene matches: 11. Germline loops: CDR1 ENHRY, CDR2 SYGVKD.